This T cell receptor beta chain was recorded in a study of blood T cells in healthy people across ages (dated by TCRdb to the mid-2010s). Regarding the complete study: Template switching captured roughly one uniquely barcoded TCR beta cDNA molecule per two T cells in model experiments. To track age-related changes in TCR beta repertoire diversity, the study relied on deep sequencing normalized with unique cDNA molecular identifiers. Four age groups were formed from the donors: young (average 16 years), middle-aged (just under 40), aged (more than 55) and long-lived (about 80). To avoid experimental bias, donors of different ages were randomly spread across the sequencing lanes. The study analyzed two additional independent replicas of 1 million unique cDNA reads from the same blood draw for two donors, one aged 18 to 30 and one aged 80 or older.

Library preparation employed 5' RACE. TCRdb shows the sequencer as Illumina HiSeq 2500. A second roughly 7 to 12 cycle PCR used a sample-barcoded 5' primer and a J-beta primer mix. A unique molecular identifier was introduced onto each TCR beta cDNA molecule by a template-switch 5' adaptor carrying 12 random nucleotides. At least 2.5 million CDR3-containing paired-end reads were obtained from each sample. First-strand cDNA was synthesized from all RNA with the Mint cDNA synthesis kit, primed by a TRBC-specific oligonucleotide. Following uracil-DNA glycosylase treatment, a first 18-cycle PCR with universal primers M1SS and BC2_uni_R was performed on all cDNA. The authors processed their data as follows. Normalization of each sample was performed by random selection of 1 million high-quality reads, each carrying a distinct molecular identifier. Instead of being binned into consensus sequences, reads with shared molecular identifiers were discarded. MiTCR, set to a Q25 quality threshold and the strictest error-elimination algorithm, was used for CDR3 identification, clonotype clustering and error correction. Lower-bound total TCR beta diversity was estimated with a nonparametric unseen species model using Euler transformation. TCRdb reprocessing: public reads trimmed at Q25 with fastp, clones called with MiXCR, in-frame beta chains kept. Every CDR3 protein is listed once, alongside the most common genes and DNA of its rows. The V and J calls, along with clone size, are taken from TCRdb and not from the paper's own processing. This sample has 1.5 million to 2 million distinct CDR3 sequences in its table, and 28% of those were observed once. In total, the top ten clones hold 7.7% of the sample.

Donors were 39 systemically healthy Caucasian individuals from Russia aged roughly 6 to 95 years. Roughly 10 milliliters of peripheral blood were collected from each donor into EDTA-treated Vacutainer tubes. Ficoll-Paque density-gradient centrifugation was used to isolate PBMCs, with at least 6 million obtained per sample. Trizol reagent was used to extract total RNA from PBMCs, with at least 5.5 micrograms per sample. For every donor, flow cytometry on a PBMC aliquot measured the percentage of naive CD45RAhigh/CD27high T cells. The CDR3 numbers 16 residues from cysteine through phenylalanine. Just the 48-base CDR3 DNA is kept, in frame starting at base 1. For this chain, trimming is 4 bases at the V end and 0 bases at the J end, and the number of junction bases without a gene match is 6. This clonotype was counted only a few times. This clone's antigen is unknown. No much larger clone exists at a distance of one base, and base qualities are not known.

Findings and caveats that apply to the study as a whole: A strong correlation was found between observed TCR beta diversity and the percentage of naive T cells measured by flow cytometry. Estimates of total diversity based on one million sequenced T cells were regarded as lower bounds and as underestimates. Compared with the aged group, the long-lived group had more naive CD4+ T cells, fewer expanded clones and increased TCR diversity, suggesting age selection. Since profiling was done on bulk unsorted PBMCs, naive and antigen-experienced compartments could not be conclusively compared. Observed TCR beta diversity per million T cells fell roughly linearly with age, and a significant reduction was already apparent by age around 36. Donor CMV infection status was unknown, potentially confounding age-related changes in expanded clonotypes.

Sequenced material: blood. The sequence came from a woman under 40 in good health. The sequence is built from TRBV12-3 or TRBV12-4 and TRBJ2-1, with 7 junctional bases fitting TRBD2. The nucleotide sequence is TGTGCCAGCAGTTGGGGGGGGGACGACTCCTACAATGAGCAGTTCTTC. Its translation is CASSWGGDDSYNEQFF.